This record looks at one T cell receptor (beta chain) sequence and its context. It lacks a known antigen. Base-call qualities are not available, and no considerably larger clone is one nucleotide away. These data are taken from a study of blood T cell repertoires in COVID-19 (dated by TCRdb to 2020 to 2022). Study-wide context: Collaborator samples came from the United States, Italy and Spain and covered acute and convalescent phases of COVID-19. The prospective study material was composed of cDNA or gDNA derived from T cells, B-cell-depleted T cells, or PBMCs. Subjects who had been exposed to COVID-19, were actively infected with it, or had recovered from it provided the deeply sampled blood TCRbeta repertoires that made up the dataset. The repertoires were made available in a free public database intended to serve as a resource for research on the immune response to SARS-CoV-2. Samples were obtained from the ongoing ImmuneRACE study (first 160 participants) and from about 1,300 subjects provided by 6 global collaborators. The sample metadata nearly always contained a de-identified subject ID, COVID-19 status, age in years and sex. Where available, HLA class I and class II types were taken from metadata supplied by the sample provider and were not determined by assay-based typing. The research as a whole found: How much clinical and demographic metadata was included differed by source and by participant, and the metadata was provided uncurated.

The immunoSEQ Assay, a bias-controlled multiplex PCR, was used to amplify TCRbeta CDR3 regions from genomic DNA. On the authors' methods: The number of nucleated cells in each sample was estimated by amplification of reference gene primers within the assay. To quantify the absolute abundance of each unique TCRbeta CDR3 rearrangement, sequence reads were collapsed and filtered. For each sample, productive Simpson clonality was calculated by taking the square root of Simpson's diversity index across productive rearrangements. Held by TCRdb, this immuneACCESS table contains in-frame sequences only and omits some clones. Under half of the omission traces to an unresolved V gene where checked; the cause of the rest is unknown. V, J and clone size were drawn from that table, and D and trimming were deduced from the DNA. The sample yields around 39,000 clones; 80% were counted once. The ten most abundant clones make up around 15% of the sample.

Each collaborating institution followed its own protocols to collect whole blood in K2EDTA tubes. Collaborator samples were shipped for TCRbeta analysis as frozen whole blood, isolated PBMCs, or DNA extracted from either sample type. Counted from cysteine to phenylalanine, this CDR3 has 15 amino acids. CDR3 DNA is the only sequence kept; it has 45 bases, read in frame from the first base. V ends up 2 bases short and J 4 bases short, with an unmatched junction base count of 3. Via the germline V gene, CDR1 is KGHDR and CDR2 SFDVKD. The rearrangement joined TRBV24-1 to TRBJ2-5, and 10 junction bases match TRBD1. This receptor was identified in a woman aged 70-85 years with acute or convalescent COVID-19. The specimen was peripheral blood. The CDR3 reads as follows: CATSDWTGGLETQYF. The sequence in DNA is TGTGCCACCAGTGATTGGACAGGGGGTTTAGAGACCCAGTACTTC.